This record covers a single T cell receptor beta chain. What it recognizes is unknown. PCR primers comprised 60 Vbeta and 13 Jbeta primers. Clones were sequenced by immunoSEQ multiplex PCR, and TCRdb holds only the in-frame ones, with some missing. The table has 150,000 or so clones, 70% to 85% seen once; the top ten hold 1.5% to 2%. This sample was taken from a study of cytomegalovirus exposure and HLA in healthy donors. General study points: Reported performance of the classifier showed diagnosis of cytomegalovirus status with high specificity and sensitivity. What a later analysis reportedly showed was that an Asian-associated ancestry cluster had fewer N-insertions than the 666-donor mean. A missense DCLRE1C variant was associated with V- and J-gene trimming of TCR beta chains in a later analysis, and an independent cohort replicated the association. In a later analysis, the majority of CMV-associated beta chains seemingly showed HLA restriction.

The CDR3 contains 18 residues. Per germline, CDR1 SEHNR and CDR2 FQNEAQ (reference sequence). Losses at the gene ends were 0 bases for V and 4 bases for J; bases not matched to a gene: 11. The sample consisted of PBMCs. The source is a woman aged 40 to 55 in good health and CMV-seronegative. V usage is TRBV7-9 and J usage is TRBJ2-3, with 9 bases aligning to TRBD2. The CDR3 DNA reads TGTGCCAGCAGCTTAGCGCGGGCACTAGCGGGCGGCGCAGATACGCAGTATTTT. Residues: CASSLARALAGGADTQYF.